These 13 T cell receptor beta chains came from one sample sequenced in a study of CD8+CD57+ T cells in acquired aplastic anemia. It was genomic DNA that served as the template for profiling TCR beta VDJ and CDR3. TCRdb re-analysed the reads in MiXCR, keeping a single row per CDR3 protein. The sample has 30,000 to 40,000 distinct CDR3 sequences, more than 75% seen once. The source material was sorted CD4+, CD8+, or CD8+CD57+ T cells (not recorded which) from PBMCs. These receptors all stem from a human donor in good health, serving as a control.

The chain uses TRBV7-9 and TRBJ1-1, with D possibly being TRBD1 (6 bases). Trimming took off 5 bases at V and 1 base at J, with 14 bases between the two ends. Germline CDR1 and CDR2: SEHNR and FQNEAQ (reference sequence). The CDR3 loop spans 15 amino acids. DNA for the CDR3: TGTGCCAGCAGCATTCAACAGGGTACGAACACTGAAGCTTTCTTT. This gives the protein CASSIQQGTNTEAFF.

This clonotype was counted a few times. V is TRBV7-2 and J is TRBJ2-5; D perhaps matches TRBD2 (6 bases). Trimming took 6 bases from V and 5 from J, leaving 7 bases between them. CDR1 and CDR2 from the germline V gene are SGHTA and FQGNSA. This CDR3 has 11 residues. The DNA of the CDR3 is TGTGCCAGCAGTGGGGGGGAGACCCAGTACTTC. Amino acid sequence: CASSGGETQYF.

The chain is built from TRBV29-1 and TRBJ1-1, with 7 bases fitting TRBD1. The germline V gene has CDR1 SQVTM and CDR2 ANQGSEA. The ends lost 7 bases at V and 0 bases at J; junction bases unmatched: 5. The CDR3 is made up of 13 amino acids. This CDR3 is CSGGQRMNTEAFF. In DNA, the CDR3 is TGCAGCGGGGGACAGAGGATGAACACTGAAGCTTTCTTT.

The J gene is TRBJ1-1, the V gene TRBV9, with 9 bases fitting TRBD1. CDR3 size: 13 residues. V was clipped by 0 bases and J by 8 bases; unmatched bases: 2. Per the germline V gene, CDR1 is SGDLS and CDR2 is YYNGEE. The CDR3 loop reads CASSVGTGAEAFF. In DNA, the CDR3 is TGTGCCAGCAGCGTAGGGACAGGGGCGGAAGCTTTCTTT.

V is TRBV25-1 and J is TRBJ1-2; 9 bases fit TRBD1. CDR3 length equals 17 residues. The V gene's germline CDR1 is MGHDK and CDR2 SYGVNS. V dropped 2 bases and J dropped 0; count of bases not matched to a gene: 7. The CDR3 here is CASSEPGTGLANYGYTF. In DNA form, the CDR3 reads TGTGCCAGCAGTGAACCCGGGACAGGGCTAGCTAACTATGGCTACACCTTC.

The chain couples TRBV6-1 to TRBJ1-3, with D possibly matching TRBD1 (5 bases). The germline V gene has CDR1 MNHNS and CDR2 SASEGT. Trimming cost V 7 bases and J 6 bases, with 16 bases left between them. CDR3 length: 14 residues. The CDR3, as DNA: TGTGCCAGCACTCTGGGACCGAGAAAAAACACCATATATTTT. Translating it yields CASTLGPRKNTIYF.

In its sample, this clonotype is medium-sized (0.01 to 0.1%). V usage is TRBV7-2 and J usage is TRBJ1-6; TRBD1 is a possible D gene (6 bases). The germline V gene has CDR1 SGHTA and CDR2 FQGNSA. With 1 base removed from V and 7 bases from J, the gap between germline ends came to 11 bases. The CDR3 length is 15 residues. CDR3 protein: CASSLVGGPNSPLHF. The CDR3 DNA is TGTGCCAGCAGCTTAGTTGGGGGCCCCAATTCACCCCTCCACTTT.

The sample holds one count of this clonotype. Here the CDR3 DNA reads TGTGCCATCAGTGAGCTCGGGACACTTAATTCACCCCTCCACTTT. Translated, it gives CAISELGTLNSPLHF. The chain uses TRBV10-3 and TRBJ1-6, with D possibly TRBD1 on 6 matching bases. CDR1 and CDR2 (germline): ENHRY, SYGVKD. Trimming removed 2 bases from V and 6 bases from J, with 11 bases in between. This CDR3 is built from 15 residues.

As for this clonotype: Compared with germline, one end of the junction differs, possibly owing to a read error. The genes are TRBV7-6 and TRBJ2-1; maybe TRBD1 (5 bases). CDR1 and CDR2 from the germline V gene are SGHVS and FNYEAQ. The CDR3 sequence is 14 residues long. CDR3 DNA: TGTGCTAGCAGCCCCCAGGACACCAACAATGAGCAGTTCTTC. Protein: CASSPQDTNNEQFF.

CDR3: CASGRDRAFNEQFF. DNA for the CDR3: TGTGCCAGCGGCCGGGACAGGGCCTTCAATGAGCAGTTCTTC. This rearrangement joins TRBV2 to TRBJ2-1; TRBD1 matches at 9 bases. Looked up from germline, CDR1 is SNHLY and CDR2 is FYNNEI. The CDR3 consists of 14 residues. Trimming cost V 8 bases and J 6 bases; bases outside gene matches: 8.

The rearrangement joins TRBV7-9 to TRBJ1-6; D is unclear. Germline V gene sequence: CDR1 SEHNR, CDR2 FQNEAQ (reference sequence). Trimming left V 5 bases short and J 14 bases short, with 10 bases between. This CDR3 region has 11 residues. DNA of the CDR3: TGTGCCAGCAGCCAATATTCCACCCTCCACTTT. This codes for CASSQYSTLHF.

The V and J genes are TRBV20-1 and TRBJ2-3, with D possibly TRBD1 on 5 matching bases. This CDR3 spans 16 amino acids. V gave up 0 bases and J gave up 2 bases, with 15 bases separating them. From germline, CDR1 is DFQATT and CDR2 SNEGSKA (reference sequence). The CDR3 coding sequence is TGCAGTGCTAGAGATGAGCAGGGTGGATACACAGATACGCAGTATTTT. It translates to CSARDEQGGYTDTQYF.

The chain uses TRBV11-1 and TRBJ2-2; 11 bases fit TRBD2. V dropped 5 bases and J dropped 0; count of bases not matched to a gene: 8. The germline CDR1 and CDR2 sequences are SGHAT and FQDESV (reference sequence). The CDR3 is made up of 18 amino acids. The CDR3 spells CASSPRLAGPPNTGELFF. DNA for the CDR3: TGTGCCAGCAGCCCCCGACTAGCGGGGCCTCCGAACACCGGGGAGCTGTTTTTT.